These 13 T cell receptor beta chains came from one sample sequenced in a study of T-cell reconstitution after alpha-beta-depleted transplantation in children. During its preparation, the TCRbeta library received unique molecular identifiers. MiXCR, run by TCRdb on the PCR reads, gives a single entry per CDR3 protein. The sample records hundreds of thousands of distinct CDR3 sequences, about an eighth being singletons. The specimen comprised PBMCs, sampled from the stem cell graft. The receptors come from a human donor who donated a stem cell graft to a child with Fanconi anemia.

The rearrangement joins TRBV6-4 to TRBJ1-1; D uncertain. The CDR3 totals 13 residues. Trimming cost V 2 bases and J 4 bases, with 8 bases left between them. The germline CDR1 and CDR2 sequences are MRHNA and SNTAGT. CDR3 nucleotides: TGTGCCAGCAGTGACAGTTATTCCACTGAAGCTTTCTTT. It codes for CASSDSYSTEAFF.

The CDR3 here is CSARYGWNSPLHF. CDR3 in DNA: TGCAGTGCTAGATATGGGTGGAATTCACCCCTCCACTTT. This chain connects TRBV20-1 to TRBJ1-6; D remains ambiguous. The germline V gene encodes CDR1 DFQATT and CDR2 SNEGSKA (reference sequence). Trimming removed 2 bases from V and 7 bases from J, with 9 bases in between. The CDR3 has 13 residues.

The table lists this clonotype with many counts. This chain joins TRBV10-3 and TRBJ1-5, with D possibly being TRBD1 (5 bases). V lost 10 bases and J lost 4, with 11 bases in between. Germline V gene data show CDR1 as ENHRY and CDR2 as SYGVKD. There are 12 residues in the CDR3. CDR3 DNA: TGTGCCACGAGGGGAGAGAATCAGCCCCAGCATTTT. Its translation: CATRGENQPQHF.

This clonotype appeared a few times. CDR3 sequence (DNA): TGTGCCAGCAGCTTAGGAGGGCTAGCGGGGGAGAATGAGCAGTTCTTC. Its protein is CASSLGGLAGENEQFF. The chain recombines TRBV11-2 with TRBJ2-1; 10 positions agree with TRBD2. Germline V gives CDR1 SGHAT, CDR2 FQNNGV. The CDR3 spans 16 residues. After removal of 1 base from V and 7 bases from J, the junction contained 7 bases not matched to a gene.

Worth noting for this clonotype: The junction departs from germline at one end; a sequencing error may be responsible. The gene calls are TRBV7-7 and TRBJ1-1, with D tentatively TRBD1 (6 bases). Germline CDR1 reads SSHAT; CDR2 reads FNYEAQ (reference sequence). This CDR3 spans 18 amino acids. Here the CDR3 DNA reads TGTGCTAGCAGCTTATCCAGGGGTGAACGACTCATGAACACTGAAGCTTTCTTT. As protein: CASSLSRGERLMNTEAFF.

This clonotype has ten or more counts. V and J are TRBV5-1 and TRBJ1-1; the D is unclear. Deletions cut 0 bases from V and 4 bases from J, with 10 bases between. CDR3 length: 14 residues. Germline V CDR1 and CDR2: SGHRS, YFSETQ. CDR3 region: CASSLAGRGTEAFF. Here the CDR3 DNA reads TGCGCCAGCAGCTTGGCCGGTCGTGGCACTGAAGCTTTCTTT.

This clonotype has just a few counts. The V gene is TRBV5-1, the J gene TRBJ2-5; a possible D gene is TRBD2 (5 bases). Trimming stripped 0 bases from V and 4 bases from J, with 13 bases between. Germline CDR1 is SGHRS and CDR2 is YFSETQ. There are 15 residues in the CDR3. In DNA form, the CDR3 reads TGCGCCAGCAGCTTGGGAGGGTCGCGGTTAGAGACCCAGTACTTC. Protein: CASSLGGSRLETQYF.

This clonotype was observed a handful of times. The chain has TRBV5-5 and TRBJ2-3; 10 positions agree with TRBD2. Germline-derived CDR1 and CDR2 are SGHKS and YYEKEE (reference sequence). The CDR3 loop spans 17 amino acids. V lost 0 bases and J lost 2; bases outside the gene matches: 6. CDR3 in DNA: TGTGCCAGCAGCTTGGAACTAGCGGGGACCCCCACAGATACGCAGTATTTT. Translated, it gives CASSLELAGTPTDTQYF. Together with reference TRBV5-5 and TRBJ2-3, the CDR3 gives the full variable domain: DAGVTQSPTHLIKTRGQQVTLRCSPISGHKSVSWYQQVLGQGPQFIFQYYEKEERGRGNFPDRFSARQFPNYSSELNVNALLLGDSALYLCASSLELAGTPTDTQYFGPGTRLTVL.

Only a few counts were recorded for this clonotype. The chain recombines TRBV12-3 or TRBV12-4 with TRBJ1-1; TRBD1 aligns across 7 bases. The CDR3 contains 18 residues. V lost 0 bases to trimming and J lost 1 base; unmatched junction nucleotides: 11. This CDR3 reads CASSLARQGVSPNTEAFF. Here the CDR3 DNA reads TGTGCCAGCAGTTTAGCGCGGCAGGGGGTGAGCCCGAACACTGAAGCTTTCTTT.

This clonotype was seen a handful of times. The J gene is TRBJ2-1, the V gene TRBV5-1; 8 bases fit TRBD2. J gave up 15 bases and V 1 base, and 6 bases lay outside the gene matches. Germline V gene data show CDR1 as SGHRS and CDR2 as YFSETQ. The CDR3 has 12 amino acids. The CDR3 nucleotides are TGCGCCAGCAGCTTGAACGCGGGGGGCCTGTTCTTC. Translation gives CASSLNAGGLFF.

This clonotype has a handful of counts. The rearrangement uses TRBV11-2 and TRBJ2-7; D is uncertain. Trimming removed 5 bases from V and 5 bases from J, with 19 bases in between. The CDR3 loop spans 15 amino acids. Looked up from germline, CDR1 is SGHAT and CDR2 is FQNNGV. CDR3 loop: CASSPEEIVMHEQYF. The CDR3 DNA sequence: TGTGCCAGCAGCCCCGAGGAGATCGTCATGCACGAGCAGTACTTC.

The CDR3 sequence is CASSLRVPGELFF. The DNA of the CDR3 is TGTGCCAGCAGTTTACGGGTCCCCGGGGAGCTGTTTTTT. The chain joins TRBV28 to TRBJ2-2; D is undetermined. From germline, CDR1 is MDHEN and CDR2 SYDVKM. Trimming cost V 2 bases and J 6 bases, with 7 bases left between them. The CDR3 runs to 13 residues.

The CDR3 DNA reads as TGTGCCAGCAGCTTAGCCAGGCTTAATGCCTACGAGCAGTACTTC. Translation gives CASSLARLNAYEQYF. The rearrangement links TRBV7-2 to TRBJ2-7, with D unclear. The CDR3 consists of 15 residues. Germline assignment: CDR1 SGHTA and CDR2 FQGNSA. V was shortened by 0 bases and J by 2 bases, with 11 bases between the two germline ends. Together with reference TRBV7-2 and TRBJ2-7, the CDR3 gives the full variable domain: GAGVSQSPSNKVTEKGKDVELRCDPISGHTALYWYRQSLGQGLEFLIYFQGNSAPDKSGLPSDRFSAERTGGSVSTLTIQRTQQEDSAVYLCASSLARLNAYEQYFGPGTRLTVT.